Shown below are 5 T cell receptor beta chains from a single sample sequenced in a study of cytomegalovirus exposure and HLA in healthy donors. The primer mix had 60 Vbeta and 13 Jbeta primers. The repertoire was sequenced with immunoSEQ multiplex PCR; TCRdb's copy has only in-frame clones and lacks some. The sample lists approximately 150,000 clones, around 65% occurring once. The source material was PBMCs. All receptors come from a woman between 25 and 40 years old in good health and CMV-seropositive.

This clone was recorded a few times. The chain links TRBV2 to TRBJ1-1; TRBD1 aligns across 8 bases. The CDR3 is made up of 14 amino acids. With V trimmed by 5 bases and J by 4 bases, 6 bases remained unmatched. Germline V lookup: CDR1 SNHLY, CDR2 FYNNEI. In DNA, the CDR3 is TGTGCCAGCAGTTTTGGACAGGGAGGCACTGAAGCTTTCTTT. Amino acid sequence: CASSFGQGGTEAFF.

The V and J genes are TRBV6-1 and TRBJ2-3; TRBD1 matches at 7 bases. V dropped 6 bases and J dropped 6; count of bases not matched to a gene: 9. Germline V gene sequence: CDR1 MNHNS, CDR2 SASEGT. The CDR3 totals 14 residues. CDR3 in DNA: TGTGCCAGCAGAGGACAGGCTTTAGGGGATACGCAGTATTTT. It codes for CASRGQALGDTQYF.

As concerns this clone: Compared with germline, one end of the junction differs, possibly owing to a read error. This chain uses TRBV2 with TRBJ2-7; 10 bases map to TRBD2. The CDR3 covers 15 residues. Germline CDR1 and CDR2: SNHLY and FYNNEI. CDR3 nucleotide sequence: TGTGCCGGCAGATGGCTAGCGGGGGTCTCCTACGAGCAGTACTTC. This sequence encodes CAGRWLAGVSYEQYF. The variable domain in full, completed from reference TRBV2 and TRBJ2-7, reads EPEVTQTPSHQVTQMGQEVILRCVPISNHLYFYWYRQILGQKVEFLVSFYNNEISEKSEIFDDQFSVERPDGSNFTLKIRSTKLEDSAMYFCAGRWLAGVSYEQYFGPGTRLTVT.

The chain combines TRBV27 with TRBJ1-2; no clear D. Germline lookup yields CDR1 MNHEY and CDR2 SMNVEV (reference sequence). The CDR3 length is 15 residues. The V end lost 6 bases, the J end lost 7 bases, and 21 bases lay between the germline ends. CDR3 region: CASRPAGRPRFGYTF. The CDR3 coding sequence is TGTGCCAGCAGGCCCGCGGGAAGACCCCGTTTTGGCTACACCTTC.

This chain connects TRBV28 to TRBJ2-7, with D possibly TRBD2 on 5 matching bases. In germline, CDR1 is MDHEN, CDR2 SYDVKM. V was clipped by 7 bases and J by 0 bases, with 13 bases between them. This CDR3 is built from 14 residues. The CDR3 loop reads CASIPGSHSYEQYF. The CDR3, as DNA: TGTGCCAGCATCCCGGGGTCTCACTCCTACGAGCAGTACTTC.